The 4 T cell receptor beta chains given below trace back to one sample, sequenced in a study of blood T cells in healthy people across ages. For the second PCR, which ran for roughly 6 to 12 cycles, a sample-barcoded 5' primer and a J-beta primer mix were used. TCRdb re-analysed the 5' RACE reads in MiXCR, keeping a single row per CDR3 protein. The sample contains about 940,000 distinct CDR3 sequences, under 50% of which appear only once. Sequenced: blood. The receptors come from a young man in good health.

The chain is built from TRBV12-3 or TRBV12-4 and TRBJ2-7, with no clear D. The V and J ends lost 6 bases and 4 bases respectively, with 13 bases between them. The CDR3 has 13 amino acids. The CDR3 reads CASSHYPAYEQYF. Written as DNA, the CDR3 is TGTGCCAGCAGCCATTACCCGGCTTACGAGCAGTACTTC.

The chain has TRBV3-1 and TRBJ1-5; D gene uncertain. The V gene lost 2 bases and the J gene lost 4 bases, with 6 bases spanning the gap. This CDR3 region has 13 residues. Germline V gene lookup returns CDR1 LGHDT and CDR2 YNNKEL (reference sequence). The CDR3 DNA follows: TGTGCCAGCAGCCAATCTTATAATCAGCCCCAGCATTTT. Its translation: CASSQSYNQPQHF. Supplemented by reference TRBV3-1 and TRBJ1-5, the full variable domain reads DTAVSQTPKYLVTQMGNDKSIKCEQNLGHDTMYWYKQDSKKFLKIMFSYNNKELIINETVPNRFSPKSPDKAHLNLHINSLELGDSAVYFCASSQSYNQPQHFGDGTRLSIL.

The CDR3 DNA follows: TGTGCCAGCAGCCTTAGCGGGGTCACCGGGGAGCTGTTTTTT. Its protein product is CASSLSGVTGELFF. The J gene is TRBJ2-2, the V gene TRBV25-1; 8 nucleotides agree with TRBD2. The J segment lost 4 bases and the V segment lost 6 bases, leaving 4 bases of the junction unmatched. This CDR3 contains 14 residues. Germline V gives CDR1 MGHDK, CDR2 SYGVNS.

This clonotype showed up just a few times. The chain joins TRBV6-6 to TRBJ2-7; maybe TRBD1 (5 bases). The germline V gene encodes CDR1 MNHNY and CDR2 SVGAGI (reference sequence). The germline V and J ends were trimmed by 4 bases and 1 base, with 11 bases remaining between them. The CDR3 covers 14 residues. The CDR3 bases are TGTGCCAGCAGTTCTACGGACATTTCCTACGAGCAGTACTTC. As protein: CASSSTDISYEQYF.